The 30 T cell receptor beta chains reported below all come from one sample, sequenced in a study of early T cells in non-severe SARS-CoV-2 infection. One entry per CDR3 protein results from TCRdb running MiXCR on the 5' RACE reads. The sample carries 75,000 to 80,000 distinct CDR3 sequences, around a tenth recorded once. Sequencing was performed on whole blood. The receptors derive from an adult who was a healthcare worker with PCR-confirmed SARS-CoV-2 infection or an uninfected control (not recorded which).

This clonotype was observed a handful of times. The chain has TRBV7-9 and TRBJ2-5; tentative D call: TRBD2 (5 bases). CDR3 length: 17 amino acids. Germline V gene sequence: CDR1 SEHNR, CDR2 FQNEAQ (reference sequence). Trimming took 4 bases from V and 4 from J, leaving 22 bases between them. DNA for the CDR3: TGTGCCAGCAGCTCACTCCTCGGCACTAGTCCGGGAGAGACCCAGTACTTC. Residues: CASSSLLGTSPGETQYF.

In its sample, this clonotype was seen a few times. V is TRBV12-3 or TRBV12-4 and J is TRBJ2-7, with 7 bases that match TRBD2. Trimming took 7 bases from V and 2 from J; bases not matched to a gene: 8. The CDR3 totals 14 residues. The CDR3 coding sequence is TGTGCCAGCACTAAAGCGGGACTTCCCTACGAGCAGTACTTC. Translating it yields CASTKAGLPYEQYF.

The sample holds a few counts of this clonotype. The chain employs TRBV10-3 and TRBJ1-1, with unresolved D. Trimming left V 6 bases short and J 1 base short, with 9 bases between. The CDR3 consists of 13 residues. CDR1 and CDR2 from the germline V gene are ENHRY and SYGVKD. The CDR3 DNA follows: TGTGCCATCAGATTACAGAGGAACACTGAAGCTTTCTTT. It is translated as CAIRLQRNTEAFF.

This clonotype was observed at least ten times. The V gene is TRBV29-1, the J gene TRBJ2-3; possibly TRBD2 for D (6 bases). Between the trimmed V and J ends, which lost 5 bases and 1 base, there was a span of 16 bases. The CDR3 consists of 15 residues. Germline lookup yields CDR1 SQVTM and CDR2 ANQGSEA. The CDR3 loop reads CSVRKASDRTDTQYF. DNA for the CDR3: TGCAGCGTTAGGAAAGCTAGCGATCGCACAGATACGCAGTATTTT.

DNA for the CDR3: TGTGCCAGCAGTGTTCGGGGGAGGCGAAACTATGGCTACACCTTC. Protein sequence: CASSVRGRRNYGYTF. V and J are TRBV12-3 or TRBV12-4 and TRBJ1-2, with TRBD1 as a possible D gene (5 bases). V shed 5 bases and J shed 2 bases, with 15 bases lying between them. This CDR3 contains 15 residues.

This clonotype is large in the sample. The chain has TRBV5-1 and TRBJ2-4, with 12 bases lining up with TRBD2. The CDR3 totals 17 residues. J lost 3 bases, V lost 1 base, and 5 bases had no gene match. The germline V gene encodes CDR1 SGHRS and CDR2 YFSETQ. The CDR3 loop reads CASSLSPLAGGKNIQYF. DNA for the CDR3: TGCGCCAGCAGCTTGTCACCACTAGCGGGGGGCAAAAACATTCAGTACTTC.

The table lists this clonotype with many counts. The chain is built from TRBV7-8 and TRBJ2-3, with 14 bases that match TRBD2. V trimming: 4 bases; J trimming: 8 bases; junction bases outside the gene matches: 8. CDR1 SGHVS and CDR2 FQNEAQ come from the germline V gene. The CDR3 consists of 16 residues. The CDR3 coding sequence is TGTGCCAGCAGCTCGGGACTAGCGGGAGTAGGGGGTACGCAGTATTTT. Residues: CASSSGLAGVGGTQYF.

This clonotype was counted ten times or more. The gene calls are TRBV6-6 and TRBJ1-2, with TRBD1 identical over 8 bases. The CDR3 has 15 amino acids. Germline loops: CDR1 MNHNY, CDR2 SVGAGI (reference sequence). J gave up 5 bases and V 10 bases, and 15 bases lay outside the gene matches. The chain's CDR3 is CATQGEEQRSYGYTF. The CDR3 bases are TGTGCCACACAGGGGGAAGAGCAAAGGAGTTATGGCTACACCTTC.

The chain carries TRBV7-2 and TRBJ1-5; D is unresolved. The V end lost 5 bases, the J end lost 9 bases, and 8 bases lay between the germline ends. CDR3 length equals 11 residues. Germline V gene data show CDR1 as SGHTA and CDR2 as FQGNSA. The CDR3 reads CASSHDGPQHF. Written as DNA, the CDR3 is TGTGCCAGCAGCCACGACGGGCCCCAGCATTTT.

The chain is built from TRBV28 and TRBJ2-5, with D possibly being TRBD2 (6 bases). Germline V gives CDR1 MDHEN, CDR2 SYDVKM. V lost 6 bases to trimming and J lost 1 base, with 15 bases between them. The CDR3 extends over 15 amino acids. This CDR3 reads CASRSGSGAQETQYF. The CDR3 nucleotides are TGTGCCAGCAGATCGGGTAGCGGAGCCCAAGAGACCCAGTACTTC.

This clonotype was counted ten times or more. This chain connects TRBV7-9 to TRBJ1-6; D gene uncertain. The V gene's germline CDR1 is SEHNR and CDR2 FQNEAQ (reference sequence). V was trimmed by 1 base and J by 14 bases, leaving 18 bases between them. There are 15 residues in the CDR3. The chain's CDR3 is CASSLVGSGLAALHF. CDR3 DNA: TGTGCCAGCAGCTTAGTAGGCAGCGGCCTGGCGGCCCTCCACTTT.

This clonotype was recorded at least ten times. Here the CDR3 DNA reads TGTGCCAGCTCACCAGGCGGGAGGCTTCACTACGAGCAGTACTTC. This encodes CASSPGGRLHYEQYF. The rearrangement joins TRBV18 to TRBJ2-7; 8 bases line up with TRBD2. J was trimmed by 3 bases and V by 2 bases; bases with no gene match: 6. The CDR3 has 15 residues. CDR1 KGHSH and CDR2 LQKENI come from the germline V gene.

This clonotype was detected only a few times. One end of the junction is discordant with germline, which a read error may explain. The chain couples TRBV28 to TRBJ1-1, with D perhaps TRBD1 (5 bases). The germline CDR1 and CDR2 sequences are MDHEN and SYDVKM. The CDR3 contains 12 residues. CDR3 amino acids: CASSTGPDAPPF. In DNA, the CDR3 is TGTGCCAGCAGTACGGGGCCGGACGCTCCCCCATTT.

This clonotype was found many times. J is TRBJ2-1 and V is TRBV18; D is uncertain. This CDR3 spans 14 amino acids. Looked up from germline, CDR1 is KGHSH and CDR2 is LQKENI. Between the trimmed V and J ends, which lost 0 bases and 7 bases, there was a span of 10 bases. CDR3 sequence: CASSPPWPTNEQFF. CDR3 in DNA: TGTGCCAGCTCACCACCGTGGCCGACTAATGAGCAGTTCTTC.

The sample holds a few counts of this clonotype. The V gene is TRBV9, the J gene TRBJ2-3, with a possible D match to TRBD1 (6 bases). V was trimmed by 4 bases and J by 0 bases, leaving 15 bases between them. The CDR3 extends over 16 amino acids. Germline V gene lookup returns CDR1 SGDLS and CDR2 YYNGEE. CDR3 nucleotides: TGTGCCAGCAGCCTCCACGGGACACTTAGCACAGATACGCAGTATTTT. This encodes CASSLHGTLSTDTQYF. Combining the CDR3 with reference TRBV9 and TRBJ2-3 gives the whole variable domain DSGVTQTPKHLITATGQRVTLRCSPRSGDLSVYWYQQSLDQGLQFLIQYYNGEERAKGNILERFSAQQFPDLHSELNLSSLELGDSALYFCASSLHGTLSTDTQYFGPGTRLTVL.

This clonotype was picked up many times. This chain joins TRBV27 and TRBJ2-5; tentatively, D is TRBD1 (6 bases). Looked up from germline, CDR1 is MNHEY and CDR2 is SMNVEV (reference sequence). The CDR3 contains 15 residues. V lost 7 bases and J lost 1, with 16 bases in between. The CDR3 DNA is TGTGCCAGCAAATTCAAACAGGGTTTCCAAGAGACCCAGTACTTC. Translated: CASKFKQGFQETQYF.

This clonotype was observed at least ten times. This chain connects TRBV2 to TRBJ2-7; D is unresolved. This CDR3 spans 14 amino acids. Germline V lookup: CDR1 SNHLY, CDR2 FYNNEI. Trimming removed 8 bases from V and 0 bases from J, with 14 bases in between. The CDR3 is CASLVSPSSYEQYF. DNA of the CDR3: TGTGCCAGCTTAGTCTCCCCGAGCTCCTACGAGCAGTACTTC.

This clonotype came up a few times. The chain links TRBV7-2 to TRBJ2-1; 11 bases match TRBD2. The CDR3 sequence is 16 residues long. The junction had 5 bases not matched to a gene; V was cut back by 1 base and J by 6 bases. CDR1 SGHTA and CDR2 FQGNSA come from the germline V gene. The CDR3 DNA reads TGTGCCAGCAGCTTAGTTAGCGGGAGGGCTCTCAATGAGCAGTTCTTC. It is translated as CASSLVSGRALNEQFF.

The CDR3: CASSVGQGAYTGELFF. In DNA, the CDR3 is TGTGCCAGCAGCGTAGGACAGGGGGCGTACACCGGGGAGCTGTTTTTT. V is TRBV9 and J is TRBJ2-2; 10 nucleotides agree with TRBD1. Germline values: CDR1 SGDLS, CDR2 YYNGEE. Germline trimming cut 0 bases from V and 3 bases from J; bases unmatched to any gene: 2. This CDR3 has 16 amino acids.

This clonotype was seen at least ten times. The chain recombines TRBV5-1 with TRBJ2-1; TRBD1 agrees at 7 bases. With 4 bases clipped from V and 4 bases from J, the junction kept 8 bases outside the gene matches. The CDR3 runs 15 residues. CDR1 is SGHRS and CDR2 is YFSETQ in the germline V gene. The CDR3 bases are TGCGCCAGCAGCGCCAGACAGGGTCTATACAATGAGCAGTTCTTC. It specifies CASSARQGLYNEQFF.

This chain joins TRBV21-1 and TRBJ2-2. TRBV21-1 has pseudogene status. This CDR3 contains 13 residues. The CDR3 sequence is CASSKDSTGELFF. The CDR3 DNA follows: TGTGCCAGCAGCAAAGACAGCACCGGGGAGCTGTTTTTT.

This chain joins TRBV29-1 and TRBJ2-2, with TRBD2 identical over 13 bases. V lost 3 bases, J lost 4 bases, and 20 bases stayed unmatched. CDR1 is SQVTM and CDR2 is ANQGSEA in the germline V gene. CDR3 length: 21 amino acids. The CDR3 bases are TGCAGCGTTGATTTCTTAAGTACTAGCGGGAGGGCCTTTCCTCGCACCGGGGAGCTGTTTTTT. Residues: CSVDFLSTSGRAFPRTGELFF.

This chain uses TRBV11-1 with TRBJ2-5; D gene unclear. The CDR3 contains 14 residues. Germline values: CDR1 SGHAT, CDR2 FQDESV (reference sequence). V dropped 2 bases and J dropped 2 bases, with 9 bases sitting between them. CDR3 amino acids: CASSLQRLQETQYF. DNA of the CDR3: TGTGCCAGCAGCTTACAAAGACTTCAAGAGACCCAGTACTTC. The full variable domain, in which reference TRBV11-1 and TRBJ2-5 provide the parts outside the CDR3, is EAEVAQSPRYKITEKSQAVAFWCDPISGHATLYWYRQILGQGPELLVQFQDESVVDDSQLPKDRFSAERLKGVDSTLKIQPAELGDSAMYLCASSLQRLQETQYFGPGTRLLVL.

This clonotype was counted at least ten times. The chain combines TRBV27 with TRBJ2-7; D is perhaps TRBD2 (6 bases). Germline V lookup: CDR1 MNHEY, CDR2 SMNVEV (reference sequence). Trimming removed 5 bases at V and 4 bases at J, with 24 bases between. The CDR3 loop spans 17 amino acids. DNA for the CDR3: TGTGCCAGCAGTCCCCGCGCCCCTCGACTAGACTTATACGAGCAGTACTTC. Encoded protein: CASSPRAPRLDLYEQYF.

This clonotype showed up just a few times. This chain joins TRBV20-1 and TRBJ1-5, with D unclear. CDR3 length: 12 amino acids. Per the germline V gene, CDR1 is DFQATT and CDR2 is SNEGSKA (reference sequence). V lost 1 base and J 2 bases, leaving 3 bases between the germline ends. In DNA form, the CDR3 reads TGCAGTGCTAGAGCCGGCAATCAGCCCCAGCATTTT. Protein sequence: CSARAGNQPQHF.

The rearrangement uses TRBV28 and TRBJ2-3; perhaps D is TRBD1 or TRBD2 (5 bases each). Germline V gene sequence: CDR1 MDHEN, CDR2 SYDVKM. Trimming stripped 2 bases from V and 8 bases from J, with 14 bases between. This CDR3 has 14 amino acids. CDR3 coding DNA: TGTGCCAGCAGTTTAATGAGTCTGAGGGGTACGCAGTATTTT. Amino acids: CASSLMSLRGTQYF.

The table lists this clonotype with a few counts. The chain combines TRBV29-1 with TRBJ2-7; D gene uncertain. The germline V gene has CDR1 SQVTM and CDR2 ANQGSEA. Trimming removed 7 bases from V and 7 bases from J, with 14 bases in between. There are 11 residues in the CDR3. DNA of the CDR3: TGCAGCGCCGGAACAACTTGGGAGCAGTACTTC. It yields the protein CSAGTTWEQYF.

V and J are TRBV7-9 and TRBJ1-6, with 7 bases that match TRBD1. Trimming at V came to 5 bases and at J to 8 bases, leaving 9 bases not matched to a gene. This CDR3 spans 15 amino acids. Germline V lookup: CDR1 SEHNR, CDR2 FQNEAQ (reference sequence). The CDR3 DNA reads as TGTGCCAGCAGCGCATGGACAGGTGGAGATTCACCCCTCCACTTT. Translation: CASSAWTGGDSPLHF.

The rearrangement uses TRBV20-1 and TRBJ2-7; D may correspond to TRBD1 or TRBD2 (5 bases each). CDR3 length equals 12 residues. Germline CDR1 DFQATT, CDR2 SNEGSKA (reference sequence). Trimming left V 6 bases short and J 1 base short, with 10 bases between. The CDR3 region is CSARDHSYEQYF. CDR3 nucleotides: TGCAGTGCCAGGGACCATTCCTACGAGCAGTACTTC.

This clonotype was seen a few times. The chain uses TRBV7-9 and TRBJ2-1; D might be TRBD2 (6 bases). Germline CDR1 and CDR2: SEHNR and FQNEAQ (reference sequence). CDR3 size: 14 residues. V dropped 8 bases and J dropped 5 bases, with 16 bases sitting between them. CDR3 amino acids: CASLEGSQHNEQFF. The CDR3 DNA is TGTGCCAGCCTGGAGGGTAGCCAGCACAATGAGCAGTTCTTC.